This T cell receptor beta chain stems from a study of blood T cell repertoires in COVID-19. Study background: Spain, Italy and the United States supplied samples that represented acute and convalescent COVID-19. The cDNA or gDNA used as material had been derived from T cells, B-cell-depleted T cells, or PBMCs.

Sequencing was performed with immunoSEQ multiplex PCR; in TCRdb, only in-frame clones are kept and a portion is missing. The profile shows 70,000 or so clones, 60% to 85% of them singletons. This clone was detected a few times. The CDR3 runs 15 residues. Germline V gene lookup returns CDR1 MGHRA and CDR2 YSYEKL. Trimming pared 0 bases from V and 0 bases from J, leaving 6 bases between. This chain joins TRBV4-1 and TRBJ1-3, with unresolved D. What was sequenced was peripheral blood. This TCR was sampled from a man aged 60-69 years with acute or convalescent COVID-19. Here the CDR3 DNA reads TGCGCCAGCAGCCAAGACCCAGACTCTGGAAACACCATATATTTT. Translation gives CASSQDPDSGNTIYF.